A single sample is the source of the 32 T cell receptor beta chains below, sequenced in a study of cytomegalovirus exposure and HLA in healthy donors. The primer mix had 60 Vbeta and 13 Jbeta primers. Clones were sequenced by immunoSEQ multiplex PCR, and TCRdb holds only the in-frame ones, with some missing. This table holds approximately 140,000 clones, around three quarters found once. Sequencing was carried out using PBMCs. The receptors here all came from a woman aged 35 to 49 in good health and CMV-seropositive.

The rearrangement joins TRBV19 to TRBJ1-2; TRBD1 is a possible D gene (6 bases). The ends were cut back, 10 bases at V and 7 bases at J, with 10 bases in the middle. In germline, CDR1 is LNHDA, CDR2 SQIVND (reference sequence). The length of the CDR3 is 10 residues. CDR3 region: CATGTFGYTF. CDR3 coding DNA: TGTGCCACCGGGACATTTGGCTACACCTTC.

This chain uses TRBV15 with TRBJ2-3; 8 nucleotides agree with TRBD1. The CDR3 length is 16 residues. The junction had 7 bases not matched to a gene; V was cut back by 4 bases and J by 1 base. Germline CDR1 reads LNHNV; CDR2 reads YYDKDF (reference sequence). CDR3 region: CATSNQGAVGTDTQYF. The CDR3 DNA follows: TGTGCCACCAGCAATCAGGGGGCGGTGGGCACAGATACGCAGTATTTT.

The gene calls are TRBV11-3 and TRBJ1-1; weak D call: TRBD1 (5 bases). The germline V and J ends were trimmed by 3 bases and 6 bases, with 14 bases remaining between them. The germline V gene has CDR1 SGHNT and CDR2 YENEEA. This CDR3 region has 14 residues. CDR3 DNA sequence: TGTGCCAGCAGCTTCGGACGGGGGAGCTCTGAAGCTTTCTTT. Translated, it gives CASSFGRGSSEAFF.

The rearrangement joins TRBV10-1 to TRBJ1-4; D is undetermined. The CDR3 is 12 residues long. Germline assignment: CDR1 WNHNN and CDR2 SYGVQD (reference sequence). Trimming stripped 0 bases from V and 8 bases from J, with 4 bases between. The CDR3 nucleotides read TGCGCCAGCAGTGAGTCACTAGAAAAACTGTTTTTT. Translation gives CASSESLEKLFF.

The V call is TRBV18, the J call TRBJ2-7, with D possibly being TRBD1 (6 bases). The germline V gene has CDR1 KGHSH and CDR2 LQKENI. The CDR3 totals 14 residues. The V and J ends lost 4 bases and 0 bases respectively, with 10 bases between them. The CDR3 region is CASSLQGTSYEQYF. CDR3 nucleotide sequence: TGTGCCAGCTCACTCCAGGGGACCTCCTACGAGCAGTACTTC.

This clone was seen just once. CDR3 loop: CASSFDLATEAFF. The CDR3 DNA follows: TGTGCCAGCAGCTTTGACTTGGCCACTGAAGCTTTCTTT. The rearrangement links TRBV7-9 to TRBJ1-1, with unresolved D. The germline V gene has CDR1 SEHNR and CDR2 FQNEAQ (reference sequence). V was clipped by 3 bases and J by 4 bases, with 9 bases between them. This CDR3 has 13 residues.

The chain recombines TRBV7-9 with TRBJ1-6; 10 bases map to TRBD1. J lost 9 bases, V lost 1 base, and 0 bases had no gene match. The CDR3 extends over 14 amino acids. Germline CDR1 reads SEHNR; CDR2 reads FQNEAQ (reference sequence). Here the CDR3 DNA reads TGTGCCAGCAGCTTAGGGGACAGGGGTTCACCCCTCCACTTT. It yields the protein CASSLGDRGSPLHF.

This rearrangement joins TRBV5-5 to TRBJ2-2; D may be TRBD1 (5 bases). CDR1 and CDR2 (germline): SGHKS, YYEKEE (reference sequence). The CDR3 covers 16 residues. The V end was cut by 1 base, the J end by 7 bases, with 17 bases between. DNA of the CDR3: TGTGCCAGCAGCTTGAGGGCACCAGGGTCGGGCGGGGAGCTGTTTTTT. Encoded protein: CASSLRAPGSGGELFF. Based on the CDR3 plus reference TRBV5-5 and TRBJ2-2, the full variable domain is DAGVTQSPTHLIKTRGQQVTLRCSPISGHKSVSWYQQVLGQGPQFIFQYYEKEERGRGNFPDRFSARQFPNYSSELNVNALLLGDSALYLCASSLRAPGSGGELFFGEGSRLTVL.

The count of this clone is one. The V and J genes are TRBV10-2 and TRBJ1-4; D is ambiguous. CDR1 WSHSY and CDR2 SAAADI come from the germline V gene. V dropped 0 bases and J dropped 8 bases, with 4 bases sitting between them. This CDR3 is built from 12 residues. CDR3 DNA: TGCGCCAGCAGTGAGTCGAGGGAAAAACTGTTTTTT. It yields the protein CASSESREKLFF.

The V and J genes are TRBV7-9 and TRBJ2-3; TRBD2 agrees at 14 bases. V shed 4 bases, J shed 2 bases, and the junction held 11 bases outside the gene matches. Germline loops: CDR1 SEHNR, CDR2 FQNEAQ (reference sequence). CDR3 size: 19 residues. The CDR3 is CASSYSGLAGAKLTDTQYF. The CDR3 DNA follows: TGTGCCAGCAGCTACTCGGGACTAGCGGGGGCCAAACTCACAGATACGCAGTATTTT.

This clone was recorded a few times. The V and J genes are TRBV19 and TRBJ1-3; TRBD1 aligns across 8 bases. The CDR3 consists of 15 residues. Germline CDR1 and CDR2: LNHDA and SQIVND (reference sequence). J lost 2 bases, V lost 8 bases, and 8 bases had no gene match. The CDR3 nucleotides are TGTGCCAGTGGGACCCAGGGGGCAACTGGAAACACCATATATTTT. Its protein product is CASGTQGATGNTIYF.

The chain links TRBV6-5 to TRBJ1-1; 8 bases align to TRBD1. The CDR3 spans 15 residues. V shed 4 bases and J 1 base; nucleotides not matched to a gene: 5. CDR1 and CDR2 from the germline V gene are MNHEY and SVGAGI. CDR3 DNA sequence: TGTGCCAGCAGTTCTACAGGGGGGGGGAACACTGAAGCTTTCTTT. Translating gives CASSSTGGGNTEAFF.

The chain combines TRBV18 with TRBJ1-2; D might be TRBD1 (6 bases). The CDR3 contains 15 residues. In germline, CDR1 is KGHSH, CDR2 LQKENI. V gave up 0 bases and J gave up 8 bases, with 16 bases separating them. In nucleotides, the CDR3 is TGTGCCAGCTCACCACCCGGACAGTGGGCTAACGGCTACACCTTC. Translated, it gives CASSPPGQWANGYTF.

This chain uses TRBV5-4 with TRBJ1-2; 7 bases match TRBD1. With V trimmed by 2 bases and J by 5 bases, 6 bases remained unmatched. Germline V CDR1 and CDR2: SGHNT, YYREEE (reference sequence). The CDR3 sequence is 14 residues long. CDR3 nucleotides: TGTGCCAGCAGCTTCTTGGGACAGAATTATGGCTACACCTTC. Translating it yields CASSFLGQNYGYTF.

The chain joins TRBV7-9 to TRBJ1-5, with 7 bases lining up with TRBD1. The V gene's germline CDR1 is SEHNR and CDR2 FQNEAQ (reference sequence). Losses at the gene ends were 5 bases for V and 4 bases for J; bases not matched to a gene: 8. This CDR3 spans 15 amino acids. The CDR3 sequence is CASSLSGTVNQPQHF. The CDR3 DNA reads TGTGCCAGCAGCCTAAGTGGGACAGTTAATCAGCCCCAGCATTTT.

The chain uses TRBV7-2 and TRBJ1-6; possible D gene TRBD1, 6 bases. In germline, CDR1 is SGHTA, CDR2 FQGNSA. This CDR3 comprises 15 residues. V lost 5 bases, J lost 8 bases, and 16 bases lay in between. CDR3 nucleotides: TGTGCCAGCAGCACGAGGGGGGGCGGTTATTCACCCCTCCACTTT. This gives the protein CASSTRGGGYSPLHF.

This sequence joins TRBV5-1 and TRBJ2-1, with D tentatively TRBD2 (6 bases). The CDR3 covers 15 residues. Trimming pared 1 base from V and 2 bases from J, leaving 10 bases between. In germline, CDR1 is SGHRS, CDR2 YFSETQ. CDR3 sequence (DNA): TGCGCCAGCAGCTTGATGCGGGGTACCTACAATGAGCAGTTCTTC. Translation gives CASSLMRGTYNEQFF.

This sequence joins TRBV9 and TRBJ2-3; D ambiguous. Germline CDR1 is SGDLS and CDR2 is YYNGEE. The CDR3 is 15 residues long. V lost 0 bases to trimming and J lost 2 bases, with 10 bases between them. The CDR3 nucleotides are TGTGCCAGCAGCGTAGGTGGTAGCCACACAGATACGCAGTATTTT. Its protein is CASSVGGSHTDTQYF.

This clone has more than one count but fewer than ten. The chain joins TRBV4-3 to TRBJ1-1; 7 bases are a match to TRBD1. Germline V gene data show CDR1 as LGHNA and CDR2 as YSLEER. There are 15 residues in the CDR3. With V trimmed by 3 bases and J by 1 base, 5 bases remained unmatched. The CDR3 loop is CASSHRDRPNTEAFF. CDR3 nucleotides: TGCGCCAGCAGCCACCGGGACAGACCGAACACTGAAGCTTTCTTT.

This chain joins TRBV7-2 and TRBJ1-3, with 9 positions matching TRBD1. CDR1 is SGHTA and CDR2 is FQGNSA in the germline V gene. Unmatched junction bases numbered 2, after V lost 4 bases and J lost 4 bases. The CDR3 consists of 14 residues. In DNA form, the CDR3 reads TGTGCCAGCAGCTCGGGACAGGGAGGAAACACCATATATTTT. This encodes CASSSGQGGNTIYF. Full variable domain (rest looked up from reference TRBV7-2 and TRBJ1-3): GAGVSQSPSNKVTEKGKDVELRCDPISGHTALYWYRQSLGQGLEFLIYFQGNSAPDKSGLPSDRFSAERTGGSVSTLTIQRTQQEDSAVYLCASSSGQGGNTIYFGEGSWLTVV.

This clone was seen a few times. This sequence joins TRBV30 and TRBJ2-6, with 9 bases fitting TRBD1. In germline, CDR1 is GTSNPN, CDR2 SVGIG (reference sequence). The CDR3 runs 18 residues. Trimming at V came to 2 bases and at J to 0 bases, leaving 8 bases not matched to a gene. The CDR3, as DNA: TGTGCCTGGAGTTTCCCGGGACAGGGATTCTCTGGGGCCAACGTCCTGACTTTC. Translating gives CAWSFPGQGFSGANVLTF.

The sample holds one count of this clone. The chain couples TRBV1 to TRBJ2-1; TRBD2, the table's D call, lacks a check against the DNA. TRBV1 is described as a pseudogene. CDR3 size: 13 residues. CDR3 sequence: CTGRGARYNEQFF. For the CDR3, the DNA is TGCACCGGACGGGGGGCTAGATACAATGAGCAGTTCTTC.

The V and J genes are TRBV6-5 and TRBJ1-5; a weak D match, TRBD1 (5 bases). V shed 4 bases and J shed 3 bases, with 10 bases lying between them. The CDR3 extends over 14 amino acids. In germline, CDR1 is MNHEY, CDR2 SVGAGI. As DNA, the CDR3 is TGTGCCAGCAGTTTGGGGGGTTTCAATCAGCCCCAGCATTTT. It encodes CASSLGGFNQPQHF.

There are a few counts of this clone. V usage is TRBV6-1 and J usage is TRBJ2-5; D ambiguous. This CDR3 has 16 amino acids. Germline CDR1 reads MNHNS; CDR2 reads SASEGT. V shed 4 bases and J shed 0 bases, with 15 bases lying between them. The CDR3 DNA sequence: TGTGCCAGCAGTGCTGGGCCTGGGCAGTACCAAGAGACCCAGTACTTC. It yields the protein CASSAGPGQYQETQYF.

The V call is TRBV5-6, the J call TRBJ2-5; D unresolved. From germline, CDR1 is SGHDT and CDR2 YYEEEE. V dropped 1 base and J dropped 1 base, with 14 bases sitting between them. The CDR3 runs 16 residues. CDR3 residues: CASSLSPVTAQETQYF. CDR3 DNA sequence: TGTGCCAGCAGCTTGTCACCGGTTACAGCCCAAGAGACCCAGTACTTC.

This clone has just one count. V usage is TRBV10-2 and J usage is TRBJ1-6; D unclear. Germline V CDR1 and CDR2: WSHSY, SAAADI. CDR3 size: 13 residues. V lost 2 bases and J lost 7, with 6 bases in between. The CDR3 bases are TGCGCCAGCAGTGAGACAGTAAATTCACCCCTCCACTTT. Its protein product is CASSETVNSPLHF.

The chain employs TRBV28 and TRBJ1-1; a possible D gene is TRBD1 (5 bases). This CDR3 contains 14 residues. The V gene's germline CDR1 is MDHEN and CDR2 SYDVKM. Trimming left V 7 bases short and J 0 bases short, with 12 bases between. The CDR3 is CASKVRGVNTEAFF. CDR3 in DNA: TGTGCCAGCAAGGTTCGGGGGGTGAACACTGAAGCTTTCTTT.

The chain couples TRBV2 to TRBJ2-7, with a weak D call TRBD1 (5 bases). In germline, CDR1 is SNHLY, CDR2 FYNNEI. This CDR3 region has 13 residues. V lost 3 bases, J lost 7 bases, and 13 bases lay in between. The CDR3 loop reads CASSDLAGWEQYF. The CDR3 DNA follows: TGTGCCAGCAGTGACTTGGCAGGGTGGGAGCAGTACTTC.

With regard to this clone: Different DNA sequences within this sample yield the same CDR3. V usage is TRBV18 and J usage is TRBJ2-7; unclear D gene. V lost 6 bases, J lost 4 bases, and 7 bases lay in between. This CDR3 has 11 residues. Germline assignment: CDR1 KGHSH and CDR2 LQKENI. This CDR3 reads CASSPNYEQYF. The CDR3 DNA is TGTGCCAGCTCCCCCAATTACGAGCAGTACTTC. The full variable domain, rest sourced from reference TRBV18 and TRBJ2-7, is NAGVMQNPRHLVRRRGQEARLRCSPMKGHSHVYWYRQLPEEGLKFMVYLQKENIIDESGMPKERFSAEFPKEGPSILRIQQVVRGDSAAYFCASSPNYEQYFGPGTRLTVT.

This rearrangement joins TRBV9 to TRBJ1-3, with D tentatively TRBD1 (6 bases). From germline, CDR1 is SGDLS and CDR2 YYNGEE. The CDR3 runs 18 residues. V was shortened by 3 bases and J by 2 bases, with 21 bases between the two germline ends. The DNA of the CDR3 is TGTGCCAGCAGCGGAGGAAGAACAGGGCCCCACACTGGAAACACCATATATTTT. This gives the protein CASSGGRTGPHTGNTIYF.

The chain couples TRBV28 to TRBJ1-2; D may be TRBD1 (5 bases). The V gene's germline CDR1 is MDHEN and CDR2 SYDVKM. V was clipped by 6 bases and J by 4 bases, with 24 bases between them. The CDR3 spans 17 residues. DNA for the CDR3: TGTGCCAGCAGCCCACTCGGAGACGGGGGAGGGATCTATGGCTACACCTTC. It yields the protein CASSPLGDGGGIYGYTF.

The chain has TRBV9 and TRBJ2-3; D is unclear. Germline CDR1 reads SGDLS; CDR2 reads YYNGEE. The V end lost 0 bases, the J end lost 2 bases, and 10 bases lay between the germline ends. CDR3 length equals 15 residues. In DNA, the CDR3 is TGTGCCAGCAGCGTAGCTCCTCAACTCACAGATACGCAGTATTTT. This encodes CASSVAPQLTDTQYF.